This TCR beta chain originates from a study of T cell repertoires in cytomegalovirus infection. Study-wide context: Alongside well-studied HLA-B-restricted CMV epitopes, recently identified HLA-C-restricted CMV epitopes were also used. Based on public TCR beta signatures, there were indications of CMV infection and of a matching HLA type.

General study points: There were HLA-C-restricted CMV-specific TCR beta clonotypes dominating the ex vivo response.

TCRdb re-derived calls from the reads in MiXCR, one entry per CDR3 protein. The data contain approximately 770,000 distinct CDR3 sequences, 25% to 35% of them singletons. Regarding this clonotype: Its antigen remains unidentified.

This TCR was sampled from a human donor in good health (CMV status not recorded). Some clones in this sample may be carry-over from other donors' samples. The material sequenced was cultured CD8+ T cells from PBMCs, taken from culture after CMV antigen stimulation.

The CDR3 protein is CASSHGRRNTEAFF. The CDR3 DNA reads as TGTGCCAGCAGCCACGGGCGACGAAACACTGAAGCTTTCTTT. The chain uses TRBV4-2 and TRBJ1-1; no clear D gene. Germline CDR1 LGHNA, CDR2 YNFKEQ. The germline V and J ends were trimmed by 3 bases and 2 bases, with 10 bases remaining between them. The CDR3 is 14 amino acids.